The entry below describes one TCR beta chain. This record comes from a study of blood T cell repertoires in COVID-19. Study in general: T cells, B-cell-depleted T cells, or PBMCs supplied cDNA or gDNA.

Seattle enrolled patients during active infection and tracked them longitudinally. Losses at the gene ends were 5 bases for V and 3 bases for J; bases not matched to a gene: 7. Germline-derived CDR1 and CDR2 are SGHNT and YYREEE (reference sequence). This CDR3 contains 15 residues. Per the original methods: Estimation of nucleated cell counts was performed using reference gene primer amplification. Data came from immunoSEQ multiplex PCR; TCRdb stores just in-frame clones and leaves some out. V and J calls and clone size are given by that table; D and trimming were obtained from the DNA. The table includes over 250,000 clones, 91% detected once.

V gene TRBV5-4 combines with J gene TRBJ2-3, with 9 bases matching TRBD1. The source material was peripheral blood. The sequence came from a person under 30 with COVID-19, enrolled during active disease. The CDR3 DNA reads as TGTGCCAGCAGGCTACAGGGGGCGGGTACAGATACGCAGTATTTT. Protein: CASRLQGAGTDTQYF.